This T cell receptor (beta chain) was identified during a study of cytomegalovirus exposure and HLA in healthy donors. It was with 60 Vbeta and 13 Jbeta primers that the PCR ran. The data were produced by immunoSEQ multiplex PCR, yet TCRdb's version contains in-frame clones alone and is incomplete. Found here are 150,000 or so clones, about 79% of them singletons; the top ten hold around 0.97%. Germline V gene data show CDR1 as MGHRA and CDR2 as YSYEKL. The CDR3 sequence is 18 residues long. Trimming took 0 bases from V and 3 from J; bases not matched to a gene: 12. The genes are TRBV4-1 and TRBJ2-7; 9 positions match TRBD2. The sequencing sample was made of PBMCs. The source is a woman aged 50 to 60 in good health and CMV-seropositive. The CDR3 loop is CASSQDTTREGPFYEQYF. The CDR3 region has the DNA TGCGCCAGCAGCCAAGATACTACGCGGGAGGGACCCTTCTACGAGCAGTACTTC.